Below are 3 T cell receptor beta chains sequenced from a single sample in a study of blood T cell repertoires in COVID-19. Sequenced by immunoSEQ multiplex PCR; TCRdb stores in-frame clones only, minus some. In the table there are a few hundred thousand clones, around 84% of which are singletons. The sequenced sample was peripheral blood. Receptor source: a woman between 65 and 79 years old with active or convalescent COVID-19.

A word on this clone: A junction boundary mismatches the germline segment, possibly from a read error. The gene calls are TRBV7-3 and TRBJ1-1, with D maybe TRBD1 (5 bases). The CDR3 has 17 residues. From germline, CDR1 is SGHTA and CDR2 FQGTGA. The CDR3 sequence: CSSSIGVMGPMGTEAFF. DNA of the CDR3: TGTTCCAGCAGCATAGGGGTGATGGGGCCTATGGGTACTGAAGCTTTCTTT.

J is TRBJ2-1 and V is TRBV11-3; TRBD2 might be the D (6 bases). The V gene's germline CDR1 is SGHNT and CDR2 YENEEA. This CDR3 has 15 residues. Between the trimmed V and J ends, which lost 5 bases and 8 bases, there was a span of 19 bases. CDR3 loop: CASSPAGQSRDEQFF. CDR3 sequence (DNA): TGTGCCAGCAGCCCAGCGGGCCAGAGTAGGGATGAGCAGTTCTTC.

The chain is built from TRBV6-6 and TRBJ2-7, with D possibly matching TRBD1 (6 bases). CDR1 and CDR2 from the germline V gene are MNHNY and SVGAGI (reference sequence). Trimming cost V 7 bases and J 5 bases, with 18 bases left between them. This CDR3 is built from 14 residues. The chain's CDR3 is CASKSMGAPDEQYF. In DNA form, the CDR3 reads TGTGCCAGCAAATCGATGGGGGCTCCGGACGAGCAGTACTTC.